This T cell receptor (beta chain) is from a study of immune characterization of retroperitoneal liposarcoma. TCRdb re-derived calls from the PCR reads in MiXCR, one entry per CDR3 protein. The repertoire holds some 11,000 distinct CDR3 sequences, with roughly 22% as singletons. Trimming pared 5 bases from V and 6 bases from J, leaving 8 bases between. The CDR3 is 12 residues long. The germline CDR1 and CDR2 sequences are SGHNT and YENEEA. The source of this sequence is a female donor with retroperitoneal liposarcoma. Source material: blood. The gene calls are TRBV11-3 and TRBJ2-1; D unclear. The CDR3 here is CASSPRSNEQFF. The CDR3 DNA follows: TGTGCCAGCAGCCCCCGTTCCAATGAGCAGTTCTTC.